What follows are 23 T cell receptor beta chains derived from one specimen sequenced in a study of sequential checkpoint blockade in melanoma. Described treatment: randomized to nivolumab then ipilimumab (arm A) or the reverse (arm B). TCRdb keeps only in-frame clones here, not all; method: immunoSEQ multiplex PCR. The table shows 5,100 or so clones, with less than 30% occurring only once. Sequenced material: tumor tissue (inferred from file names), taken from a patient given nivolumab and ipilimumab in sequence. Source of these receptors: a human donor with melanoma.

This clone has at least ten counts. The chain carries TRBV28 and TRBJ2-7; 7 positions match TRBD1. There are 14 residues in the CDR3. The germline V gene has CDR1 MDHEN and CDR2 SYDVKM. V dropped 2 bases and J dropped 1; count of bases not matched to a gene: 2. The CDR3 loop is CASSLTGVSYEQYF. The CDR3 nucleotides are TGTGCCAGCAGTTTAACAGGGGTATCCTACGAGCAGTACTTC. The full variable domain, in which reference TRBV28 and TRBJ2-7 provide the parts outside the CDR3, is DVKVTQSSRYLVKRTGEKVFLECVQDMDHENMFWYRQDPGLGLRLIYFSYDVKMKEKGDIPEGYSVSREKKERFSLILESASTNQTSMYLCASSLTGVSYEQYFGPGTRLTVT.

V and J are TRBV15 and TRBJ2-3; no reliable D call. Germline V lookup: CDR1 LNHNV, CDR2 YYDKDF (reference sequence). This CDR3 has 14 residues. Trimming took 0 bases from V and 1 from J, leaving 5 bases between them. The CDR3 DNA reads as TGTGCCACCAGCAGAGAGGCTGGCACAGATACGCAGTATTTT. Amino acid sequence: CATSREAGTDTQYF.

This clone occurred many times. CDR3 bases: TGTGCCAGCAGCTTTTTGGGGGCCCGGGAGACCCAGTACTTC. Encoded protein: CASSFLGARETQYF. V gene TRBV11-3 combines with J gene TRBJ2-5; D possibly corresponds to TRBD1 (6 bases). With 3 bases removed from V and 5 bases from J, the gap between germline ends came to 13 bases. The CDR3 runs to 14 residues. From germline, CDR1 is SGHNT and CDR2 YENEEA.

V usage is TRBV18 and J usage is TRBJ1-5, with D maybe TRBD1 (5 bases). The CDR3 loop spans 14 amino acids. CDR1 is KGHSH and CDR2 is LQKENI in the germline V gene. V was cut by 3 bases and J by 8 bases, with 14 bases left in between. CDR3 nucleotides: TGTGCCAGCTCACCCTCGGGGCCCAAGGAGCCCCAGCATTTT. Its translation: CASSPSGPKEPQHF.

This rearrangement joins TRBV18 to TRBJ2-1; D gene unclear. The CDR3 has 16 amino acids. The germline gives CDR1 KGHSH, CDR2 LQKENI. Trimming removed 0 bases at V and 2 bases at J, with 11 bases between. The CDR3, as DNA: TGTGCCAGCTCACCACCGCGAGTAAAGGCCTACAATGAGCAGTTCTTC. It specifies CASSPPRVKAYNEQFF.

The V call is TRBV18, the J call TRBJ2-1; 8 positions match TRBD2. Germline V gene data show CDR1 as KGHSH and CDR2 as LQKENI. This CDR3 region has 15 residues. Germline trimming cut 5 bases from V and 2 bases from J; bases unmatched to any gene: 5. The CDR3 nucleotides are TGTGCCAGCTCATCGAGCGGGAGCCCCTACAATGAGCAGTTCTTC. Translation gives CASSSSGSPYNEQFF.

This clone was seen only a few times. The rearrangement joins TRBV11-3 to TRBJ1-5; 7 positions agree with TRBD1. Germline loops: CDR1 SGHNT, CDR2 YENEEA. J lost 6 bases, V lost 5 bases, and 13 bases had no gene match. There are 16 residues in the CDR3. The CDR3 DNA is TGTGCCAGCAGCCCCCGGGGGGGACAGACCGGTCAGCCCCAGCATTTT. Encoded protein: CASSPRGGQTGQPQHF.

This clone was picked up many times. The gene calls are TRBV11-3 and TRBJ2-7, with D hard to call. The V and J ends lost 3 bases and 3 bases respectively, with 18 bases between them. The CDR3 is 16 amino acids. Germline V gives CDR1 SGHNT, CDR2 YENEEA. The DNA for the CDR3 is TGTGCCAGCAGCTTTGGCCTAACCGGCCTCCTCTACGAGCAGTACTTC. Protein product: CASSFGLTGLLYEQYF. Using reference TRBV11-3 and TRBJ2-7 for the parts outside the CDR3, the full variable domain is EAGVVQSPRYKIIEKKQPVAFWCNPISGHNTLYWYLQNLGQGPELLIRYENEEAVDDSQLPKDRFSAERLKGVDSTLKIQPAELGDSAVYLCASSFGLTGLLYEQYFGPGTRLTVT.

V usage is TRBV28 and J usage is TRBJ2-5; no definite D call. The CDR3 consists of 16 residues. V gave up 7 bases and J gave up 1 base, with 19 bases separating them. Germline CDR1 MDHEN, CDR2 SYDVKM. The CDR3 nucleotides read TGTGCCAGCATCTCCCCCCACATGCTACCCCAAGAGACCCAGTACTTC. Amino acid sequence: CASISPHMLPQETQYF.

The chain uses TRBV29-1 and TRBJ1-1, with a tentative D call TRBD1 (5 bases). This CDR3 spans 14 amino acids. V was trimmed by 7 bases and J by 4 bases, leaving 19 bases between them. Germline lookup yields CDR1 SQVTM and CDR2 ANQGSEA. The CDR3 coding sequence is TGCAGCGCGCCACCCTCCGGGACGAGCACTGAAGCTTTCTTT. Protein sequence: CSAPPSGTSTEAFF.

The CDR3 DNA reads TGTGCCAGTGCCTCGACAGGGTTCACTGAAGCTTTCTTT. It codes for CASASTGFTEAFF. The chain recombines TRBV19 with TRBJ1-1, with 7 bases aligning to TRBD1. Germline CDR1 reads LNHDA; CDR2 reads SQIVND (reference sequence). The CDR3 length is 13 residues. The V segment lost 8 bases and the J segment 4 bases; nucleotides outside the gene matches: 7.

The genes are TRBV5-1 and TRBJ1-1; no firm D call. The CDR3 extends over 14 amino acids. Germline CDR1 SGHRS, CDR2 YFSETQ. The germline V and J ends were trimmed by 2 bases and 5 bases, with 13 bases remaining between them. The CDR3 DNA reads TGCGCCAGCAGCTTCAATAGCGTCGGGACTGAAGCTTTCTTT. This codes for CASSFNSVGTEAFF.

The chain is built from TRBV6-8 and TRBJ2-4, with 8 bases lining up with TRBD1. Trimming cost V 5 bases and J 3 bases; bases outside gene matches: 6. Per germline, CDR1 MNHGY and CDR2 SAAAGT. The CDR3 totals 15 residues. This CDR3 reads CASSRTGQDKNIQYF. The CDR3 DNA reads TGTGCCAGCAGTCGGACAGGGCAGGACAAAAACATTCAGTACTTC.

The chain uses TRBV18 and TRBJ2-5; 9 positions agree with TRBD2. V trimming: 8 bases; J trimming: 0 bases; junction bases outside the gene matches: 7. Per the germline V gene, CDR1 is KGHSH and CDR2 is LQKENI. The CDR3 has 15 residues. In DNA, the CDR3 is TGTGCCAGCGCTACTAGCGGGCCGTACCAAGAGACCCAGTACTTC. Its protein product is CASATSGPYQETQYF.

As DNA, the CDR3 is TGCGCCAGCAGCCAGACAGGGGTCAGCGTTAGTGAAAAACTGTTTTTT. Protein product: CASSQTGVSVSEKLFF. This rearrangement joins TRBV5-1 to TRBJ1-4; 8 bases are a match to TRBD1. The germline CDR1 and CDR2 sequences are SGHRS and YFSETQ. Trimming at V came to 4 bases and at J to 7 bases, leaving 12 bases not matched to a gene. CDR3 length: 16 residues. Full variable domain (missing parts from reference TRBV5-1 and TRBJ1-4): KAGVTQTPRYLIKTRGQQVTLSCSPISGHRSVSWYQQTPGQGLQFLFEYFSETQRNKGNFPGRFSGRQFSNSRSEMNVSTLELGDSALYLCASSQTGVSVSEKLFFGSGTQLSVL.

This clone was recorded once. The chain recombines TRBV29-1 with TRBJ2-7; TRBD2 matches 11 bases. Per the germline V gene, CDR1 is SQVTM and CDR2 is ANQGSEA. Unmatched junction bases numbered 8, after V lost 7 bases and J lost 3 bases. The CDR3 is 14 residues long. The CDR3 protein is CSARLAGPIYEQYF. For the CDR3, the DNA is TGCAGCGCCAGACTAGCGGGACCTATCTACGAGCAGTACTTC.

The rearrangement links TRBV10-2 to TRBJ2-3; TRBD2 agrees at 10 bases. V shed 3 bases and J 5 bases; nucleotides not matched to a gene: 2. This CDR3 has 14 amino acids. The germline CDR1 and CDR2 sequences are WSHSY and SAAADI. CDR3 bases: TGCGCCAGCAGTGATGTAGCGGGAGGAGATACGCAGTATTTT. Amino acid sequence: CASSDVAGGDTQYF.

V is TRBV28 and J is TRBJ2-3; D is uncertain. Looked up from germline, CDR1 is MDHEN and CDR2 is SYDVKM. The CDR3 is 14 residues long. The V gene lost 8 bases and the J gene lost 0 bases, with 12 bases spanning the gap. DNA for the CDR3: TGTGCCAGCTCCTTTCTCGAGAGCACAGATACGCAGTATTTT. Residues: CASSFLESTDTQYF.

V is TRBV18 and J is TRBJ1-1, with TRBD1 as a possible D gene (5 bases). This CDR3 has 15 amino acids. Looked up from germline, CDR1 is KGHSH and CDR2 is LQKENI. Trimming left V 6 bases short and J 1 base short, with 15 bases between. Written as DNA, the CDR3 is TGTGCCAGCTCGGAGGATAGGGGTTCGAACACTGAAGCTTTCTTT. Amino acid sequence: CASSEDRGSNTEAFF.

The V gene is TRBV18, the J gene TRBJ1-4; TRBD1 might be the D (5 bases). Per germline, CDR1 KGHSH and CDR2 LQKENI. V was trimmed by 3 bases and J by 3 bases, leaving 14 bases between them. The CDR3 runs 16 residues. This chain's CDR3 is CASSPIGQGPNEKLFF. The CDR3 coding sequence is TGTGCCAGCTCACCCATCGGCCAGGGCCCTAATGAAAAACTGTTTTTT. The full variable domain, its missing parts supplied by reference TRBV18 and TRBJ1-4, is NAGVMQNPRHLVRRRGQEARLRCSPMKGHSHVYWYRQLPEEGLKFMVYLQKENIIDESGMPKERFSAEFPKEGPSILRIQQVVRGDSAAYFCASSPIGQGPNEKLFFGSGTQLSVL.

This clone showed up just a few times. This chain connects TRBV6-8 to TRBJ2-2; D is possibly TRBD1 (6 bases). From germline, CDR1 is MNHGY and CDR2 SAAAGT. Trimming removed 6 bases at V and 3 bases at J, with 11 bases between. The CDR3 is made up of 14 amino acids. For the CDR3, the DNA is TGTGCCAGCAGGAAACAGGGATACACCGGGGAGCTGTTTTTT. It is translated as CASRKQGYTGELFF.

This clone was recorded at least ten times. The chain is built from TRBV9 and TRBJ1-1; possible D gene TRBD1, 5 bases. The germline V and J ends were trimmed by 4 bases and 4 bases, with 17 bases remaining between them. Looked up from germline, CDR1 is SGDLS and CDR2 is YYNGEE. The CDR3 consists of 15 residues. CDR3 sequence reads: CASSMTGVSGTEAFF. CDR3 nucleotides: TGTGCCAGCAGCATGACGGGGGTCTCGGGCACTGAAGCTTTCTTT.

The V gene is TRBV6-8, the J gene TRBJ2-3, with TRBD1 matching 7 bases. This CDR3 has 14 amino acids. J was trimmed by 1 base and V by 6 bases; bases with no gene match: 4. CDR1 and CDR2 from the germline V gene are MNHGY and SAAAGT. The CDR3: CASSDTGGTDTQYF. The CDR3 bases are TGTGCCAGCAGCGATACAGGGGGCACAGATACGCAGTATTTT.